This TCR beta chain was identified during a study of PD-1 blockade in classical Hodgkin lymphoma. Study at large: Administration of nivolumab to patients was at 3 mg/kg intravenously every 2 weeks. Study results and limitations: Before treatment, complete responders showed about the same diversity as newly diagnosed patients.

In the case of this clone: What it binds is unknown.

Here immunoSEQ multiplex PCR was the method, and the copy in TCRdb shows in-frame clones only, minus some. The sample has 50,000 to 65,000 clones, about 91% seen once; the top ten hold about 10%. With no exception, relapse followed autologous stem cell transplantation in all patients, and brentuximab vedotin exposure varied. Patients' outcomes at their best amounted to complete response, partial response or progressive disease. Per the germline V gene, CDR1 is SGHRS and CDR2 is YFSETQ. V shed 3 bases and J shed 0 bases, with 16 bases lying between them. CDR3 length equals 16 residues. This chain uses TRBV5-1 with TRBJ2-7, with D perhaps matching TRBD2 (6 bases). This TCR was sampled from a human donor with classical Hodgkin lymphoma. This sample comprised peripheral blood mononuclear cells (PBMCs), obtained before the second cycle of nivolumab. The CDR3 nucleotides read TGCGCCAGCAGCTCCCCAAGACTAGGCTACTCCTACGAGCAGTACTTC. Translated, it gives CASSSPRLGYSYEQYF. The variable domain in full, completed from reference TRBV5-1 and TRBJ2-7, reads KAGVTQTPRYLIKTRGQQVTLSCSPISGHRSVSWYQQTPGQGLQFLFEYFSETQRNKGNFPGRFSGRQFSNSRSEMNVSTLELGDSALYLCASSSPRLGYSYEQYFGPGTRLTVT.